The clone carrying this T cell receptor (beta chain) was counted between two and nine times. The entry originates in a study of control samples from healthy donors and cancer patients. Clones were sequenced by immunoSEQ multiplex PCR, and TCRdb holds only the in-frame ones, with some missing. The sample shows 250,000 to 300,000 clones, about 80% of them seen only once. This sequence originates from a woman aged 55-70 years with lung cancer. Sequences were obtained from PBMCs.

The CDR3 region has the DNA TGCGCCAGCAGCCGGGATGGGGCAGGGAATTCACCCCTCCACTTT. Protein product: CASSRDGAGNSPLHF. The chain has TRBV5-1 and TRBJ1-6, with D possibly being TRBD1 (5 bases). The germline CDR1 and CDR2 sequences are SGHRS and YFSETQ. Trimming took 4 bases from V and 7 from J, leaving 15 bases between them. This CDR3 is 15 amino acids long. The full variable domain, with the rest looked up from reference TRBV5-1 and TRBJ1-6, is KAGVTQTPRYLIKTRGQQVTLSCSPISGHRSVSWYQQTPGQGLQFLFEYFSETQRNKGNFPGRFSGRQFSNSRSEMNVSTLELGDSALYLCASSRDGAGNSPLHFGNGTRLTVT.